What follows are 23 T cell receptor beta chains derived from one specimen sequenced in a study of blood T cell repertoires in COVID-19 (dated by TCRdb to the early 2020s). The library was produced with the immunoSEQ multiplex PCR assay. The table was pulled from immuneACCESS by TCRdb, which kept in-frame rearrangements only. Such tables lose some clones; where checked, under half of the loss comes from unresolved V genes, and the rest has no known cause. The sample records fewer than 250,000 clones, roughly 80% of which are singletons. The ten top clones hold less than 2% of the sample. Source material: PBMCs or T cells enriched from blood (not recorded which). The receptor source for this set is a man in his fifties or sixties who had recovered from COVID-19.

The CDR3 region has the DNA TGTGCCAGCAGCTTCAGGGGAATTGCCACTAATGAAAAACTGTTTTTT. The encoded protein is CASSFRGIATNEKLFF. The chain carries TRBV5-8 and TRBJ1-4, with D perhaps TRBD1 (6 bases). The CDR3 runs to 16 residues. The germline gives CDR1 SGHTS, CDR2 YDEGEE. Deletions cut 2 bases from V and 2 bases from J, with 13 bases between.

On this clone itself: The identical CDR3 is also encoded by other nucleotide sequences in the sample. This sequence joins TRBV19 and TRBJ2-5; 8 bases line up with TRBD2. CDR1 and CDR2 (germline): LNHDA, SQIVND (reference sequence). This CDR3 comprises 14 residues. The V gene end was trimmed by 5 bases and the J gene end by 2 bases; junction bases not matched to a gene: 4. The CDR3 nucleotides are TGTGCCAGTAGTTCGCTAGCGGGTCAAGAGACCCAGTACTTC. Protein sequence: CASSSLAGQETQYF.

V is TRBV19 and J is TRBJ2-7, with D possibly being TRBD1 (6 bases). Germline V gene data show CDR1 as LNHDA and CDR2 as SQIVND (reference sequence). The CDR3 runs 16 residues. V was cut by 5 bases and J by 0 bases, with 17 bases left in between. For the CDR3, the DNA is TGTGCCAGTAGTGCCGGACAGTCCCTATTCTCCTACGAGCAGTACTTC. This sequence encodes CASSAGQSLFSYEQYF.

The CDR3 DNA follows: TGTGCCAGCAGCTTAGAGACAGGGCATTCTTCTAAAACCTTC. Its translation: CASSLETGHSSKTF. This sequence joins TRBV11-2 and TRBJ1-2; 7 bases match TRBD1. This CDR3 region has 14 residues. The J segment lost 14 bases and the V segment lost 0 bases, leaving 12 bases of the junction unmatched. Germline V CDR1 and CDR2: SGHAT, FQNNGV.

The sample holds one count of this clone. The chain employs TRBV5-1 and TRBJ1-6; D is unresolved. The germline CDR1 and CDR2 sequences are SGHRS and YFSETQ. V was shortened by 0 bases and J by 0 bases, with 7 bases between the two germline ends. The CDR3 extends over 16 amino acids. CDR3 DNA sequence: TGCGCCAGCAGCTTGGAACAGAGCTCCTATAATTCACCCCTCCACTTT. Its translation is CASSLEQSSYNSPLHF.

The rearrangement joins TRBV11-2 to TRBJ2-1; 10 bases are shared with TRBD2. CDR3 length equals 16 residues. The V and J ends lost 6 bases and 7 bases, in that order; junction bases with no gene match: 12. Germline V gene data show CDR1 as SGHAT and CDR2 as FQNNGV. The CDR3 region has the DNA TGTGCCAGCAGTTGGGTAGCCAGCGGGGGGGCAAATGAGCAGTTCTTC. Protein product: CASSWVASGGANEQFF.

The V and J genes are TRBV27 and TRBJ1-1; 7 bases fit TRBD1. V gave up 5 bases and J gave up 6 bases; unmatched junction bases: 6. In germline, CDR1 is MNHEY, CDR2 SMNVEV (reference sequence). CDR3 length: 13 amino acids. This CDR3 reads CASSVGGAAEAFF. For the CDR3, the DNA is TGTGCCAGCAGTGTAGGGGGCGCGGCTGAAGCTTTCTTT.

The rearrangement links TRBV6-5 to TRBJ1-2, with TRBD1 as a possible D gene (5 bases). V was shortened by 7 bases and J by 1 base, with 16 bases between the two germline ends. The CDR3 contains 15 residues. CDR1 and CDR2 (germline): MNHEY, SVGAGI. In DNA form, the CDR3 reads TGTGCCAGCAACCAACAGGCAAACCGTAACTATGGCTACACCTTC. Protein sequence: CASNQQANRNYGYTF.

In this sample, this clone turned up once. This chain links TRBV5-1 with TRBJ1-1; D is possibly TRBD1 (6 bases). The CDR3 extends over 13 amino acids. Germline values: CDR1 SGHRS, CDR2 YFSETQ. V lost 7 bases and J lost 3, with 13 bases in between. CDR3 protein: CASGETGDTEAFF. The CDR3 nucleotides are TGCGCCAGCGGAGAGACAGGCGACACTGAAGCTTTCTTT. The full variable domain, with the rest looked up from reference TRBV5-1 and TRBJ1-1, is KAGVTQTPRYLIKTRGQQVTLSCSPISGHRSVSWYQQTPGQGLQFLFEYFSETQRNKGNFPGRFSGRQFSNSRSEMNVSTLELGDSALYLCASGETGDTEAFFGQGTRLTVV.

CDR3 in amino acids: CAWRLRGVGTQYF. The DNA of the CDR3 is TGTGCCTGGAGACTGCGGGGGGTGGGGACCCAGTACTTC. The chain has TRBV30 and TRBJ2-5; 8 bases match TRBD2. The length of the CDR3 is 13 residues. The V gene end was trimmed by 3 bases and the J gene end by 7 bases; junction bases not matched to a gene: 7. Germline assignment: CDR1 GTSNPN and CDR2 SVGIG (reference sequence).

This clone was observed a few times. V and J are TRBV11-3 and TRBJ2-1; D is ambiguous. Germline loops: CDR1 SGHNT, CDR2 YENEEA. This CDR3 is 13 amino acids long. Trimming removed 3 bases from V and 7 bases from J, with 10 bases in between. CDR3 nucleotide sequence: TGTGCCAGCAGCTTTTTTGAGGAAAATGAGCAGTTCTTC. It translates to CASSFFEENEQFF.

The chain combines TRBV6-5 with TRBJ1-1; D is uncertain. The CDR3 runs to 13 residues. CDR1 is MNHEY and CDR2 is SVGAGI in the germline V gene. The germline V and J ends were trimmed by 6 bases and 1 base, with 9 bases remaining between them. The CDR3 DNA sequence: TGTGCCAGCAGCCGTACATGGAACACTGAAGCTTTCTTT. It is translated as CASSRTWNTEAFF.

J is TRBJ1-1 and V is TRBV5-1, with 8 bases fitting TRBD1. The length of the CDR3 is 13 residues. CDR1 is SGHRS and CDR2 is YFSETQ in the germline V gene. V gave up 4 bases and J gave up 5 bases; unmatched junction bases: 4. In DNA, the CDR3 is TGCGCCAGCAGCAGGACAGGGCTTACTGAAGCTTTCTTT. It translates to CASSRTGLTEAFF.

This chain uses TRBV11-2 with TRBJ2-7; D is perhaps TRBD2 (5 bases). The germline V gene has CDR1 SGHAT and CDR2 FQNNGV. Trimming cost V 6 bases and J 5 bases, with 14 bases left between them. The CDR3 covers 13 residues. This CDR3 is CASSYGRADEQYF. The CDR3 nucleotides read TGTGCCAGCAGTTATGGGCGGGCAGACGAGCAGTACTTC.

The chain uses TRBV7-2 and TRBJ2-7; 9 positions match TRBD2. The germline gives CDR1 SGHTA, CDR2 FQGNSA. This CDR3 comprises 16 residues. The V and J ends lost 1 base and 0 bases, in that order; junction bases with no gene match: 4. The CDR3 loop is CASSLVGGGDSYEQYF. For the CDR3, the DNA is TGTGCCAGCAGCTTAGTGGGCGGGGGGGACTCCTACGAGCAGTACTTC.

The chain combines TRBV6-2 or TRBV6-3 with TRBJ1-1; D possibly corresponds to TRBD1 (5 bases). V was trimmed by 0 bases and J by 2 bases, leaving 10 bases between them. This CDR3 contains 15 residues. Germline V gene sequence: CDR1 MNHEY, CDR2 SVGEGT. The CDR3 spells CASSYSGQGNTEAFF. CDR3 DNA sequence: TGTGCCAGCAGTTACTCTGGTCAGGGAAACACTGAAGCTTTCTTT.

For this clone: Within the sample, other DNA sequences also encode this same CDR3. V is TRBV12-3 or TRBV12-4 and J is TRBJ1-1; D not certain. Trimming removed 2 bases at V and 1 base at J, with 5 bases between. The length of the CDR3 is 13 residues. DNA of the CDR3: TGTGCCAGCAGTTTAACCGGGAACACTGAAGCTTTCTTT. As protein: CASSLTGNTEAFF.

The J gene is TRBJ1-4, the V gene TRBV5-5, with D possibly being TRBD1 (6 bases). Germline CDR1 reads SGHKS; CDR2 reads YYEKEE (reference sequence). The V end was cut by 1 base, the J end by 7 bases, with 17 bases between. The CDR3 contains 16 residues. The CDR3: CASSLLLGAQGEKLFF. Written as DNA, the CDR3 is TGTGCCAGCAGCTTGCTTTTGGGGGCTCAGGGTGAAAAACTGTTTTTT.

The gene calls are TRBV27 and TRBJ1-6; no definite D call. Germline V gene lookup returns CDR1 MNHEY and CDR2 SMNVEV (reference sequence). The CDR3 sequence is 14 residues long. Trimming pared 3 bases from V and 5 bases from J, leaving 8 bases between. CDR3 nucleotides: TGTGCCAGCAGTTTCAGCGGAAATAATTCACCCCTCCACTTT. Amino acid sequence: CASSFSGNNSPLHF.

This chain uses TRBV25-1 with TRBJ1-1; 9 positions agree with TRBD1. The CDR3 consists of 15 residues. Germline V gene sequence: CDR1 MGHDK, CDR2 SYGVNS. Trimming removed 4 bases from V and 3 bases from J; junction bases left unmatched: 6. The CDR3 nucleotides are TGTGCCAGCAGTGGCAACCGGGACAGGGACACTGAAGCTTTCTTT. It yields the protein CASSGNRDRDTEAFF.

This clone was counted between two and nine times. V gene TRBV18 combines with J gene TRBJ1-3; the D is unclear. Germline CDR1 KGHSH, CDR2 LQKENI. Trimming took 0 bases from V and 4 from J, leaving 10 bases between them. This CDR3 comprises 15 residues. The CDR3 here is CASSPPLWQGNTIYF. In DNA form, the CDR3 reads TGTGCCAGCTCACCACCGTTGTGGCAAGGAAACACCATATATTTT.

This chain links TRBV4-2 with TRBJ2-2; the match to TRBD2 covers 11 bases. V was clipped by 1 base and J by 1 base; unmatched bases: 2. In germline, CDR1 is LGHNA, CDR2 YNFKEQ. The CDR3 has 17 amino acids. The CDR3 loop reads CASSQAGTSGNTGELFF. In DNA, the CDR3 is TGTGCCAGCAGCCAAGCCGGGACTAGCGGGAACACCGGGGAGCTGTTTTTT.

The CDR3 protein is CASSQENRGNFHF. Here the CDR3 DNA reads TGCGCCAGCAGCCAAGAAAACAGGGGCAACTTCCACTTT. This chain uses TRBV4-3 with TRBJ1-6, with TRBD1 matching over 7 bases. The CDR3 contains 13 residues. The germline CDR1 and CDR2 sequences are LGHNA and YSLEER. The ends lost 0 bases at V and 17 bases at J; junction bases unmatched: 7.